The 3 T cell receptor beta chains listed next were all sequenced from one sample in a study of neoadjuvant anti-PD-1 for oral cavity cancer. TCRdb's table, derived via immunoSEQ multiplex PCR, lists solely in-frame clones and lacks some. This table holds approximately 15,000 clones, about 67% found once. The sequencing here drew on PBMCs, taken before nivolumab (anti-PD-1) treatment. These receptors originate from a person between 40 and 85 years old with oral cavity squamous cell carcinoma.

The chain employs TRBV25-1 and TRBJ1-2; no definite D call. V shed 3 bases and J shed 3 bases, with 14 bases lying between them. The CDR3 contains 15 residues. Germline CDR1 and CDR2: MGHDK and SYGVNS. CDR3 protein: CASSDPGVGDYGYTF. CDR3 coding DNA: TGTGCCAGCAGTGATCCCGGGGTTGGGGACTATGGCTACACCTTC.

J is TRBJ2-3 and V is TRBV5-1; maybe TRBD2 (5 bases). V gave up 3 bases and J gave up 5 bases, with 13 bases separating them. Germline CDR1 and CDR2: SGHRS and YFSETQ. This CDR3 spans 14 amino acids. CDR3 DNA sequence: TGCGCCAGCAGCTGGGAGCGGTCTAGAGATACGCAGTATTTT. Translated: CASSWERSRDTQYF.

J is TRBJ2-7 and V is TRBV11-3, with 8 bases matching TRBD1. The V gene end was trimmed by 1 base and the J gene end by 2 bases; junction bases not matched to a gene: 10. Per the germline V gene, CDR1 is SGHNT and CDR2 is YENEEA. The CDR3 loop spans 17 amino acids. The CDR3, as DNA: TGTGCCAGCAGCTTAGGGCCCAGGGGGCGGACTACCTACGAGCAGTACTTC. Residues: CASSLGPRGRTTYEQYF.